This is a list of T cell receptor beta chains from one sample in a study of PD-1 blockade in classical Hodgkin lymphoma. The assay was immunoSEQ multiplex PCR, and TCRdb's table has in-frame clones only and misses some. The table includes about 26,000 clones, about 67% detected once. This sample comprised peripheral blood mononuclear cells (PBMCs), obtained before the second cycle of nivolumab. These receptors all stem from a human donor with classical Hodgkin lymphoma. Both conserved end residues are part of each CDR3. A D gene is named only where the DNA matches it firmly. Clone size is given for some rows only: seen once, a few or many times, or a class if the clone is expanded.

abundance: NA; v_gene: TRBV7-2; d_gene: TRBD1; j_gene: TRBJ1-2; CDR3nt: TGTGCCAGCAGCCTCGGGACAGGGAGCTATGGCTACACCTTC; CDR3aa: CASSLGTGSYGYTF
abundance: NA; v_gene: TRBV7-2; d_gene: TRBD1; j_gene: TRBJ2-2; CDR3nt: TGTGCCAGCAGCTTAAGGGGACAGGCGAACACCGGGGAGCTGTTTTTT; CDR3aa: CASSLRGQANTGELFF
abundance: NA; v_gene: TRBV29-1; d_gene: NA; j_gene: TRBJ2-2; CDR3nt: TGCAGCGTTGACAGGGGGAACACCGGGGAGCTGTTTTTT; CDR3aa: CSVDRGNTGELFF
abundance: NA; v_gene: TRBV5-1; d_gene: TRBD1; j_gene: TRBJ1-1; CDR3nt: TGCGCCAGCAGCTTGGGACGTCAGGGGGCGGCTGAAGCTTTCTTT; CDR3aa: CASSLGRQGAAEAFF
abundance: once; v_gene: TRBV7-9; d_gene: NA; j_gene: TRBJ1-5; CDR3nt: TGTGCCAGCAGCTTGGTTTATAGCAATCAGCCCCAGCATTTT; CDR3aa: CASSLVYSNQPQHF
abundance: NA; v_gene: TRBV19; d_gene: NA; j_gene: TRBJ1-4; CDR3nt: TGTGCCAGTAGACCTATAGGGACGGAAAAACTGTTTTTT; CDR3aa: CASRPIGTEKLFF
abundance: NA; v_gene: TRBV7-2; d_gene: NA; j_gene: TRBJ1-1; CDR3nt: TGTGCCAGCAGCCCAAACTTTAACACTGAAGCTTTCTTT; CDR3aa: CASSPNFNTEAFF
abundance: NA; v_gene: TRBV28; d_gene: NA; j_gene: TRBJ1-5; CDR3nt: TGTGCCAGCAGTTGGGGCAGGGGAAGAGGCAATCAGCCCCAGCATTTT; CDR3aa: CASSWGRGRGNQPQHF
abundance: NA; v_gene: TRBV30; d_gene: NA; j_gene: TRBJ1-6; CDR3nt: TGTGCCTGGAGTGAGTCGAGTAATTCACCCCTCCACTTT; CDR3aa: CAWSESSNSPLHF
abundance: NA; v_gene: TRBV10-3; d_gene: NA; j_gene: TRBJ1-1; CDR3nt: TGTGCCAGCAGTTACTCGGACAGTTACACACGAGCTTTCTTT; CDR3aa: CASSYSDSYTRAFF
abundance: NA; v_gene: TRBV15; d_gene: NA; j_gene: TRBJ1-5; CDR3nt: TGTGCCACCAGCACGTCAGGGCCGCATCAGCCCCAGCATTTT; CDR3aa: CATSTSGPHQPQHF
abundance: NA; v_gene: TRBV19; d_gene: NA; j_gene: TRBJ2-7; CDR3nt: TGTGCCAGTAGTTCTAACCCTTATCAATACGAGCAGTACTTC; CDR3aa: CASSSNPYQYEQYF
abundance: few; v_gene: TRBV11-2; d_gene: NA; j_gene: TRBJ2-7; CDR3nt: TGTGCCAGCAGCTTAACTCACCCCTTAGGCGAGCAGTACTTC; CDR3aa: CASSLTHPLGEQYF
abundance: NA; v_gene: TRBV25-1; d_gene: NA; j_gene: TRBJ2-5; CDR3nt: TGTGCCAGCAGTCTGGGGGCCGTTGAGACCCAGTACTTC; CDR3aa: CASSLGAVETQYF
abundance: few; v_gene: TRBV27; d_gene: NA; j_gene: TRBJ1-2; CDR3nt: TGTGCCAGCAGACCGGGAGGGGGTTCGAATGGCTACACCTTC; CDR3aa: CASRPGGGSNGYTF
abundance: NA; v_gene: TRBV9; d_gene: TRBD2; j_gene: TRBJ2-7; CDR3nt: TGTGCCAGCAGCGTGTCGCGGGAGGCTGTCCTGGGCGAGCAGTACTTC; CDR3aa: CASSVSREAVLGEQYF
abundance: NA; v_gene: TRBV7-2; d_gene: TRBD2; j_gene: TRBJ2-5; CDR3nt: TGTGCCAGCAGCTTAGTTGGCGCGGGAGGGGGAGAGACCCAGTACTTC; CDR3aa: CASSLVGAGGGETQYF
abundance: NA; v_gene: TRBV19; d_gene: TRBD2; j_gene: TRBJ2-3; CDR3nt: TGTGCCAGTAGTGGGAGCGGGGTCCGCACAGATACGCAGTATTTT; CDR3aa: CASSGSGVRTDTQYF
abundance: NA; v_gene: TRBV6-5; d_gene: NA; j_gene: TRBJ2-3; CDR3nt: TGTGCCAGCAGGTCTAGCACAGATACGCAGTATTTT; CDR3aa: CASRSSTDTQYF
abundance: NA; v_gene: TRBV5-4; d_gene: TRBD2; j_gene: TRBJ2-1; CDR3nt: TGTGCCAGCAGCTTGGGGGGACTAGCGGGAGAGGGTGAGCAGTTCTTC; CDR3aa: CASSLGGLAGEGEQFF
abundance: once; v_gene: TRBV28; d_gene: NA; j_gene: TRBJ2-4; CDR3nt: TGTGCCAGCAGTTTATCCAGGGGACTACTAGCCAAAAACATTCAGTACTTC; CDR3aa: CASSLSRGLLAKNIQYF
abundance: NA; v_gene: TRBV4-1; d_gene: NA; j_gene: TRBJ2-3; CDR3nt: TGCGCCAGCAGCCAAGTCAACCTCGTAGTCACAGATACGCAGTATTTT; CDR3aa: CASSQVNLVVTDTQYF
abundance: medium-sized; v_gene: TRBV28; d_gene: NA; j_gene: TRBJ1-5; CDR3nt: TGTGCCAGCAGTCCACAGACAGGAACAAGCAATCAGCCCCAGCATTTT; CDR3aa: CASSPQTGTSNQPQHF
abundance: NA; v_gene: TRBV6-5; d_gene: NA; j_gene: TRBJ1-3; CDR3nt: TGTGCCAGCAGCTTTCTCTCTGGAAACACCATATATTTT; CDR3aa: CASSFLSGNTIYF
abundance: NA; v_gene: TRBV9; d_gene: NA; j_gene: TRBJ1-2; CDR3nt: TGTGCCAGCAGCGTAGGAGGGAATAACTATGGCTACACCTTC; CDR3aa: CASSVGGNNYGYTF
abundance: NA; v_gene: TRBV7-8; d_gene: TRBD1; j_gene: TRBJ1-1; CDR3nt: TGTGCCAGCAGCTTCAGGGACAGGATGAACACTGAAGCTTTCTTT; CDR3aa: CASSFRDRMNTEAFF
abundance: NA; v_gene: TRBV5-1; d_gene: NA; j_gene: TRBJ2-1; CDR3nt: TGCGCCAGCAGCGACCGCAAGGGGCAGTTCTTC; CDR3aa: CASSDRKGQFF
abundance: once; v_gene: TRBV27; d_gene: NA; j_gene: TRBJ1-2; CDR3nt: TGTGCCAGCAGGAGAGTGCTCGGGGGCTACACCTTC; CDR3aa: CASRRVLGGYTF
abundance: NA; v_gene: TRBV5-1; d_gene: NA; j_gene: TRBJ1-3; CDR3nt: TGCGCCAGCAGCTTGGGCCAAACTGGAAACACCATATATTTT; CDR3aa: CASSLGQTGNTIYF
abundance: NA; v_gene: TRBV5-4; d_gene: TRBD2; j_gene: TRBJ2-2; CDR3nt: TGTGCCAGCAGCAGAGGACTAGCGGGGGGGCAGGTCACCGGGGAGCTGTTTTTT; CDR3aa: CASSRGLAGGQVTGELFF
abundance: NA; v_gene: TRBV5-1; d_gene: TRBD1; j_gene: TRBJ1-1; CDR3nt: TGCGCCAGCAGCTTGGCGGGACAGTACACTGAAGCTTTCTTT; CDR3aa: CASSLAGQYTEAFF
abundance: NA; v_gene: TRBV5-4; d_gene: NA; j_gene: TRBJ2-5; CDR3nt: TGTGCCAGCAGCTTGCAGACCCGGGCACAAGAGACCCAGTACTTC; CDR3aa: CASSLQTRAQETQYF
abundance: NA; v_gene: TRBV28; d_gene: NA; j_gene: TRBJ2-7; CDR3nt: TGTGCCAGCAGCAGTATTGTGCCCGAGCAGTACTTC; CDR3aa: CASSSIVPEQYF
abundance: NA; v_gene: TRBV9; d_gene: NA; j_gene: TRBJ2-7; CDR3nt: TGTGCCAGCAGCGTAGGTCAGGGCCCCTACGAGCAGTACTTC; CDR3aa: CASSVGQGPYEQYF
abundance: few; v_gene: TRBV19; d_gene: NA; j_gene: TRBJ2-3; CDR3nt: TGTGCCAGTACCCCCACTCCTAAGGTCGCAGATACGCAGTATTTT; CDR3aa: CASTPTPKVADTQYF
abundance: once; v_gene: TRBV5-8; d_gene: NA; j_gene: TRBJ2-1; CDR3nt: TGTGCCAGCAGCTCTGACTTCCTTGATTACAATGAGCAGTTCTTC; CDR3aa: CASSSDFLDYNEQFF
abundance: NA; v_gene: TRBV15; d_gene: TRBD2; j_gene: TRBJ2-7; CDR3nt: TGTGCCACCTCCCGGGGGGGGCCCTACGAGCAGTACTTC; CDR3aa: CATSRGGPYEQYF
abundance: NA; v_gene: TRBV5-1; d_gene: TRBD1; j_gene: TRBJ2-1; CDR3nt: TGCGCCAGCAGCACGGGACAGGGCTACAATGAGCAGTTCTTC; CDR3aa: CASSTGQGYNEQFF
abundance: few; v_gene: TRBV28; d_gene: NA; j_gene: TRBJ2-7; CDR3nt: TGTGCCAGCAGTTTAAAGCACCTCTACGAGCAGTACTTC; CDR3aa: CASSLKHLYEQYF
abundance: medium-sized; v_gene: TRBV4-1; d_gene: TRBD1; j_gene: TRBJ1-5; CDR3nt: TGCGCCAGCAGCCAAGAGGGGACAGGGTGGGGTCAGCCCCAGCATTTT; CDR3aa: CASSQEGTGWGQPQHF
abundance: NA; v_gene: TRBV6-5; d_gene: NA; j_gene: TRBJ2-7; CDR3nt: TGTGCCAGCAGTTACTCTAACAGAGGAAGGTCCTACGAGCAGTACTTC; CDR3aa: CASSYSNRGRSYEQYF
abundance: NA; v_gene: TRBV19; d_gene: NA; j_gene: TRBJ1-5; CDR3nt: TGTGCCAGTAATCGTAGGACAGATAATAGCAATCAGCCCCAGCATTTT; CDR3aa: CASNRRTDNSNQPQHF
abundance: NA; v_gene: TRBV7-9; d_gene: NA; j_gene: TRBJ2-3; CDR3nt: TGTGCCAGCTACAGGGAGAGTTTCACAGATACGCAGTATTTT; CDR3aa: CASYRESFTDTQYF
abundance: NA; v_gene: TRBV2; d_gene: NA; j_gene: TRBJ1-1; CDR3nt: TGTGCCAGCAGCTACAGGGCTTCGAACACTGAAGCTTTCTTT; CDR3aa: CASSYRASNTEAFF
abundance: few; v_gene: TRBV6-5; d_gene: NA; j_gene: TRBJ2-7; CDR3nt: TGTGCCAGCAACCGACCCCAGGGGGAGCAGTACTTC; CDR3aa: CASNRPQGEQYF
abundance: NA; v_gene: TRBV5-4; d_gene: TRBD1; j_gene: TRBJ2-7; CDR3nt: TGTGCCAGCAGCTATGGGACAGGGAACGAGCAGTACTTC; CDR3aa: CASSYGTGNEQYF
abundance: few; v_gene: TRBV5-1; d_gene: NA; j_gene: TRBJ1-6; CDR3nt: TGCGCCAGCAGCCCCGGGACTCTCGTTAATTCACCCCTCCACTTT; CDR3aa: CASSPGTLVNSPLHF
abundance: NA; v_gene: TRBV10-3; d_gene: NA; j_gene: TRBJ2-3; CDR3nt: TGTGCCTCTCAAAGCACAGATACGCAGTATTTT; CDR3aa: CASQSTDTQYF
abundance: NA; v_gene: TRBV19; d_gene: TRBD1; j_gene: TRBJ1-4; CDR3nt: TGTGCCAGTAGGAGACAGGGGTTTACTAATGAAAAACTGTTTTTT; CDR3aa: CASRRQGFTNEKLFF
abundance: NA; v_gene: TRBV30; d_gene: NA; j_gene: TRBJ2-7; CDR3nt: TGTGCCTGGAGTTTGACAGGCTACGAGCAGTACTTC; CDR3aa: CAWSLTGYEQYF
abundance: NA; v_gene: TRBV28; d_gene: TRBD2; j_gene: TRBJ2-7; CDR3nt: TGTGCCAGCAGAGGCGGGGGGGCGTACGAGCAGTACTTC; CDR3aa: CASRGGGAYEQYF
abundance: many; v_gene: TRBV28; d_gene: TRBD1; j_gene: TRBJ2-1; CDR3nt: TGTGCCAGCAGACTGGTGCCCGACAGGGCCCTCTCCTACAATGAGCAGTTCTTC; CDR3aa: CASRLVPDRALSYNEQFF